This is a list of T cell receptor beta chains from one sample in a study of T-cell reconstitution after alpha-beta-depleted transplantation in children. One entry per CDR3 protein, called by TCRdb with MiXCR from the PCR reads. The data contain 150,000 to 200,000 distinct CDR3 sequences, 6.3% of them singletons. The sequencing used PBMCs, collected before TCRalphabeta/CD19-depleted stem cell transplant. All receptors derive from a girl under three years old with combined immunodeficiency, due to receive a stem cell transplant. CDR3s include the opening cysteine and the closing phenylalanine or tryptophan. D genes are given only for firm matches. Clone size is shown for a subset of rows, as once, few, many or a class of expanded clone.

d_gene	j_gene	v_gene	abundance	CDR3nt	CDR3aa
TRBD1	TRBJ2-2	TRBV20-1	few	TGCAGTGCTAGAGAACCAACAGGGGGCCACGGGGAGCTGTTTTTT	CSAREPTGGHGELFF
NA	TRBJ2-7	TRBV3-1	few	TGTGCCAGCAGCCAAGGGGCCCTTTACGAGCAGTACTTC	CASSQGALYEQYF
NA	TRBJ2-3	TRBV14	many	TGTGCCAGCAGCCACGGCCAGGGACCGACAGATACGCAGTATTTT	CASSHGQGPTDTQYF
NA	TRBJ2-1	TRBV30	many	TGTGCCTGGAGTGTTTGGCGGGACTCCTACAATGAGCAGTTCTTC	CAWSVWRDSYNEQFF
TRBD2	TRBJ2-1	TRBV6-1	many	TGTGCCAGCAGTCCCGCGCCTAGCGGTTACAATGAGCAGTTCTTC	CASSPAPSGYNEQFF
TRBD1	TRBJ2-1	TRBV7-9	many	TGTGCCAGCAGCTTACCTCCGGGACAGTCCCCTAATGAGCAGTTCTTC	CASSLPPGQSPNEQFF
NA	TRBJ2-1	TRBV4-3	many	TGCGCCAGCAGCCAAGATCCACGAGTGTGGGGGGACAAGGATGAGCAGTTCTTC	CASSQDPRVWGDKDEQFF
NA	TRBJ2-2	TRBV5-1	many	TGCGCCAGCAGCTTCCTTGGACGGACTACGAACACCGGGGAGCTGTTTTTT	CASSFLGRTTNTGELFF
NA	TRBJ1-1	TRBV12-3/TRBV12-4	many	TGTGCCAGCAGCCGCACGCTAGGGGTGAACACTGAAGCTTTCTTT	CASSRTLGVNTEAFF
TRBD1	TRBJ1-6	TRBV28	few	TGTGCCAGCAGTTTAATACAGGGGACCCCCCACTTT	CASSLIQGTPHF
NA	TRBJ1-1	TRBV4-3	NA	TGCGCCAGCAGCCAGGCGATTGACAGAACCACTGAAGCTTTCTTT	CASSQAIDRTTEAFF
TRBD1	TRBJ1-1	TRBV4-1	NA	TGCGCCAGCAGCCAAGATATGGGGACAGGGGGCCGGTTTTTAGAGAACACTGAAGCTTTCTTT	CASSQDMGTGGRFLENTEAFF
NA	TRBJ2-6	TRBV9	many	TGTGCCAGCAGCGTAATGAGTGATATCGGCTCTGGGGCCAACGTCCTGACTTTC	CASSVMSDIGSGANVLTF
TRBD2	TRBJ2-5	TRBV11-2	NA	TGTGCCAGCAGCCGACTAGCGGGAGATGTGTCGGAGACCCAGTACTTC	CASSRLAGDVSETQYF
NA	TRBJ2-3	TRBV28	medium-sized	TGTGCCAGCAGTTCCCCGGGACGGCCCAGAACAGATACGCAGTATTTT	CASSSPGRPRTDTQYF
TRBD2	TRBJ2-1	TRBV4-1	many	TGCGCCAGCAGCCTAACTAGCGGGAGTGTCCATGAGCAGTTCTTC	CASSLTSGSVHEQFF
NA	TRBJ2-1	TRBV7-8	many	TGTGCCAGCAGCTTCGGACGGTTCAATGAGCAGTTCTTC	CASSFGRFNEQFF
NA	TRBJ2-1	TRBV7-6	many	TGTGCCAGCAGCTCAGGAAACAATGAGCAGTTCTTC	CASSSGNNEQFF
NA	TRBJ1-2	TRBV9	many	TGTGCCAGCAGCGGACTAACCGCAGGGTCAACCTTC	CASSGLTAGSTF
TRBD1	TRBJ2-1	TRBV19	few	TGTGCCAGTAGTATTTACAGGGGCTCCTACAATGAGCAGTTCTTC	CASSIYRGSYNEQFF
TRBD2	TRBJ2-1	TRBV4-3	many	TGCGCCAGCAGCCAAGAGTGGACTAGCGGCTACAATGAGCAGTTCTTC	CASSQEWTSGYNEQFF
NA	TRBJ2-5	TRBV2	many	TGTGCCAGCTCTATGACAGTGACAGAGACCCAGTACTTC	CASSMTVTETQYF
NA	TRBJ1-4	TRBV6-5	many	TGTGCCAGCGGATACCCAGGGGAACTGTTTTTT	CASGYPGELFF
NA	TRBJ2-2	TRBV12-3/TRBV12-4	many	TGTGCCAGCAGTTTACTTCTAACTAACACCGGGGAGCTGTTTTTT	CASSLLLTNTGELFF
NA	TRBJ2-1	TRBV4-1	NA	TGCGCCAGCAGCCAAGATTGGGGCCCCTACAATGAGCAGTTCTTC	CASSQDWGPYNEQFF
TRBD2	TRBJ2-5	TRBV7-9	many	TGTGCCAGCAGCTCGTCACTAGCGCAGAGCCCGCAAGAGACCCAGTACTTC	CASSSSLAQSPQETQYF
NA	TRBJ2-7	TRBV20-1	many	TGCAGTGCCTCGGATCGGTGGGCCTACGAGCAGTACTTC	CSASDRWAYEQYF
NA	TRBJ2-1	TRBV7-9	many	TGTGCCAGCAGCTTAAGTGGTATTGAGGAGCAGTTCTTC	CASSLSGIEEQFF